Below, 12 T cell receptor beta chains from the same sample are listed, as sequenced in a study of beta chain features in type 1 diabetes. Sequenced material consisted of expressed TCRB transcripts (all of the isolated RNA was reverse transcribed). Using immunoSEQ multiplex PCR, the repertoire was profiled, and TCRdb retains in-frame clones only, with some absent. This sample yields 400,000 to 600,000 clones, of which about 32% are seen a single time; about 0.065% belongs to the top ten. Sequenced: naive CD4+ T cells from blood. The receptors shown here come from a man aged 18 to 35 in good health.

This clone showed up just a few times. The gene calls are TRBV7-2 and TRBJ2-3; D call uncertain. Germline V CDR1 and CDR2: SGHTA, FQGNSA. The CDR3 contains 12 residues. V shed 4 bases and J shed 4 bases, with 6 bases lying between them. CDR3 residues: CASSYGADTQYF. CDR3 sequence (DNA): TGTGCCAGCAGCTATGGGGCAGATACGCAGTATTTT.

The rearrangement links TRBV14 to TRBJ1-5; no clear D. Germline assignment: CDR1 SGHDN and CDR2 FVKESK. V gave up 1 base and J gave up 5 bases, with 6 bases separating them. The CDR3 sequence is 13 residues long. CDR3 DNA sequence: TGTGCCAGCAGCCAAGGAACGGATCAGCCCCAGCATTTT. This sequence encodes CASSQGTDQPQHF.

This clone has just a few counts. The rearrangement uses TRBV6-5 and TRBJ2-1, with TRBD1 matching over 10 bases. The junction had 4 bases not matched to a gene; V was cut back by 2 bases and J by 9 bases. The CDR3 has 14 residues. Germline CDR1 reads MNHEY; CDR2 reads SVGAGI. As DNA, the CDR3 is TGTGCCAGCAGTTACGGGACAGGGGTTGGTGAGCAGTTCTTC. Translated: CASSYGTGVGEQFF.

This clone was detected a few times. The rearrangement links TRBV5-4 to TRBJ2-3; D gene uncertain. Trimming stripped 3 bases from V and 1 base from J, with 6 bases between. The CDR3 runs 13 residues. In germline, CDR1 is SGHNT, CDR2 YYREEE (reference sequence). The CDR3 protein is CASSSKGTDTQYF. The CDR3 coding sequence is TGTGCCAGCAGCTCGAAGGGCACAGATACGCAGTATTTT.

This chain uses TRBV29-1 with TRBJ2-5; 7 bases align to TRBD1. From germline, CDR1 is SQVTM and CDR2 ANQGSEA. Unmatched junction bases numbered 4, after V lost 7 bases and J lost 2 bases. The CDR3 runs to 12 residues. This CDR3 reads CSDGTAQETQYF. Here the CDR3 DNA reads TGCAGCGACGGGACAGCACAAGAGACCCAGTACTTC.

This chain uses TRBV4-3 with TRBJ2-1, with D perhaps TRBD1 or TRBD2 (5 bases each). Per germline, CDR1 LGHNA and CDR2 YSLEER. Between the trimmed V and J ends, which lost 0 bases and 4 bases, there was a span of 10 bases. The CDR3 runs 15 residues. In DNA form, the CDR3 reads TGCGCCAGCAGCCAAGAAGGGACCCGGTACAATGAGCAGTTCTTC. Its protein product is CASSQEGTRYNEQFF.

In its sample, this clone was seen a few times. The rearrangement links TRBV2 to TRBJ2-4; D remains ambiguous. This CDR3 is 16 amino acids long. Germline V gene data show CDR1 as SNHLY and CDR2 as FYNNEI. V lost 3 bases to trimming and J lost 8 bases, with 20 bases between them. The DNA of the CDR3 is TGTGCCAGCAGTGAGAGTTCCTGGTATAATGGTGACATTCAGTACTTC. Translating gives CASSESSWYNGDIQYF.

The rearrangement joins TRBV2 to TRBJ1-1; D gene uncertain. Between the trimmed V and J ends, which lost 9 bases and 4 bases, there was a span of 15 bases. The CDR3 extends over 13 amino acids. Germline CDR1 SNHLY, CDR2 FYNNEI. The CDR3 nucleotides are TGTGCCAGAGGCCGTGGGGAGCCCACTGAAGCTTTCTTT. Residues: CARGRGEPTEAFF.

This clone was found a few times. The chain joins TRBV6-1 to TRBJ1-2, with 8 bases that match TRBD1. Germline loops: CDR1 MNHNS, CDR2 SASEGT. CDR3 length: 15 amino acids. Losses at the gene ends were 1 base for V and 8 bases for J; bases not matched to a gene: 9. CDR3 coding DNA: TGTGCCAGCAGTGAAGGTAGCAGGGGGCAATACGGCTACACCTTC. Protein: CASSEGSRGQYGYTF.

The table lists this clone with a few counts. This chain links TRBV30 with TRBJ1-1; no definite D call. CDR3 length: 14 amino acids. V shed 1 base and J shed 5 bases, with 14 bases lying between them. CDR1 and CDR2 (germline): GTSNPN, SVGIG (reference sequence). CDR3 in amino acids: CAWSARLGMTEAFF. CDR3 coding DNA: TGTGCCTGGAGTGCCAGACTAGGGATGACTGAAGCTTTCTTT.

The chain has TRBV27 and TRBJ2-5, with 8 positions matching TRBD2. V lost 4 bases, J lost 5 bases, and 9 bases stayed unmatched. The CDR3 loop spans 15 amino acids. The germline V gene has CDR1 MNHEY and CDR2 SMNVEV (reference sequence). Here the CDR3 DNA reads TGTGCCAGCAGTTCCCTCACGGGAGGGAGCGAGACCCAGTACTTC. It encodes CASSSLTGGSETQYF.

This chain links TRBV2 with TRBJ2-1; TRBD2 matches at 10 bases. CDR3 length equals 12 residues. Germline lookup yields CDR1 SNHLY and CDR2 FYNNEI. V was clipped by 6 bases and J by 10 bases; unmatched bases: 3. Here the CDR3 reads CASRGLAVEQFF. In nucleotides, the CDR3 is TGTGCCAGCAGAGGACTAGCGGTCGAGCAGTTCTTC.